This TCR beta chain is drawn from a study of T cells in Graves' hyperthyroidism and ophthalmopathy. Study-level findings and limits: Through a model of 13 V-J features, ophthalmopathy was separated from stable hyperthyroidism. Ophthalmopathy got predicted by the model a median around six months before its onset. Blood also contained most expanded thyroid clonotypes above 0.001.

Amplification targeted TCR beta CDR3 regions from RNA transcripts. The TCR CDR3 was amplified in a first-round RT-PCR using the HTBI primer set. Each CDR3 protein gets one entry after TCRdb re-called the multiplex PCR reads with MiXCR. Here the sample spans approximately 420,000 distinct CDR3 sequences, about an eighth being singletons. This clonotype showed up many times. Its antigen is unknown. Stable disease denoted Graves' hyperthyroidism without ophthalmopathy progression within 18 months. The CDR3 consists of 14 residues. V was trimmed by 6 bases and J by 3 bases, leaving 12 bases between them. Germline V lookup: CDR1 SNHLY, CDR2 FYNNEI.

V and J are TRBV2 and TRBJ1-5; possible D gene TRBD1, 5 bases. The specimen sequenced was blood. The TCR originated in a young woman with Graves' hyperthyroidism. The CDR3 DNA sequence: TGTGCCAGCAGCGAAAGGGGCCCCAATCAGCCCCAGCATTTT. Protein product: CASSERGPNQPQHF.